The 14 T cell receptor beta chains listed next were all sequenced from one sample in a study of identical twins. TCRdb redid the calling of the 5' RACE reads with MiXCR, one entry per CDR3 protein. In the table there are more than 200,000 distinct CDR3 sequences, around 10% of which are singletons. Sequenced material: memory (CD45RO+) T cells sorted from blood. All receptors derive from a woman younger than 35 in good health.

Ten or more counts support this clonotype. This chain connects TRBV7-9 to TRBJ2-7; 9 bases match TRBD2. Per germline, CDR1 SEHNR and CDR2 FQNEAQ (reference sequence). This CDR3 is 15 amino acids long. The junction had 2 bases not matched to a gene; V was cut back by 2 bases and J by 0 bases. The CDR3 nucleotides are TGTGCCAGCAGCTTACTAGCGGGAAGCTCCTACGAGCAGTACTTC. Amino acids: CASSLLAGSSYEQYF. Variable domain in full (rest from reference TRBV7-9 and TRBJ2-7): DTGVSQNPRHKITKRGQNVTFRCDPISEHNRLYWYRQTLGQGPEFLTYFQNEAQLEKSRLLSDRFSAERPKGSFSTLEIQRTEQGDSAMYLCASSLLAGSSYEQYFGPGTRLTVT.

In this sample, this clonotype turned up many times. V and J are TRBV5-4 and TRBJ2-2; a weak D match, TRBD1 (5 bases). Germline loops: CDR1 SGHNT, CDR2 YYREEE (reference sequence). V shed 3 bases and J shed 6 bases, with 15 bases lying between them. The CDR3 has 15 residues. CDR3 residues: CASSSTVRSPGELFF. In nucleotides, the CDR3 is TGTGCCAGCAGCTCGACAGTTAGGAGTCCCGGGGAGCTGTTTTTT.

This clonotype appeared a few times. The chain joins TRBV28 to TRBJ2-1; D is perhaps TRBD1 or TRBD2 (5 bases each). The CDR3 covers 14 residues. The V and J ends lost 6 bases and 7 bases respectively, with 16 bases between them. Germline CDR1 MDHEN, CDR2 SYDVKM. Here the CDR3 reads CASRRDRFGNEQFF. The DNA for the CDR3 is TGTGCCAGCAGACGGGACCGGTTCGGGAATGAGCAGTTCTTC.

Ten or more counts support this clonotype. The V gene is TRBV12-3 or TRBV12-4, the J gene TRBJ1-5; possibly TRBD1 for D (6 bases). CDR3 length: 11 amino acids. Trimming stripped 1 base from V and 14 bases from J, with 9 bases between. Here the CDR3 reads CASSLEGGKHF. The CDR3 coding sequence is TGTGCCAGCAGTTTAGAAGGGGGTAAGCATTTT.

This clonotype has ten or more counts. V usage is TRBV5-8 and J usage is TRBJ2-2; 8 bases map to TRBD2. This CDR3 has 15 amino acids. Unmatched junction bases numbered 3, after V lost 4 bases and J lost 1 base. Germline values: CDR1 SGHTS, CDR2 YDEGEE. Here the CDR3 DNA reads TGTGCCAGCAGCCCCGGGGGGGAGAACACCGGGGAGCTGTTTTTT. Its protein is CASSPGGENTGELFF.

V and J are TRBV3-1 and TRBJ1-1, with 8 bases identical to TRBD1. Germline lookup yields CDR1 LGHDT and CDR2 YNNKEL (reference sequence). The CDR3 is 12 amino acids. V was pared by 2 bases and J by 10 bases, with 3 bases of the junction left unmatched. CDR3 nucleotides: TGTGCCAGCAGCCAAAATGACAGGGGAGCTTTCTTT. It specifies CASSQNDRGAFF.

This clonotype came up a few times. The chain uses TRBV5-1 and TRBJ2-7; D not certain. CDR3 length equals 15 residues. V lost 0 bases and J 2 bases, leaving 12 bases between the germline ends. CDR1 and CDR2 (germline): SGHRS, YFSETQ. The CDR3 DNA sequence: TGCGCCAGCAGCTTGGCCTTGGGGATCCCCTACGAGCAGTACTTC. Translation: CASSLALGIPYEQYF.

The chain employs TRBV11-3 and TRBJ2-7, with TRBD2 as a possible D gene (7 bases). Germline assignment: CDR1 SGHNT and CDR2 YENEEA. V was clipped by 2 bases and J by 5 bases, with 13 bases between them. The CDR3 has 14 residues. This chain's CDR3 is CASSLRGAYDEQYF. CDR3 nucleotides: TGTGCCAGCAGCTTACGGGGGGCATATGACGAGCAGTACTTC.

This clonotype was counted only a few times. This chain connects TRBV6-5 to TRBJ1-6; D unresolved. This CDR3 has 13 amino acids. Germline-derived CDR1 and CDR2 are MNHEY and SVGAGI. The germline V and J ends were trimmed by 6 bases and 10 bases, with 13 bases remaining between them. CDR3 DNA: TGTGCCAGCAGGCCTTCGGAAGGGTCACCCCTCCACTTT. It yields the protein CASRPSEGSPLHF.

The chain carries TRBV20-1 and TRBJ2-1, with a weak D call TRBD2 (5 bases). V lost 3 bases and J lost 15, with 24 bases in between. Germline V gene data show CDR1 as DFQATT and CDR2 as SNEGSKA (reference sequence). There are 14 residues in the CDR3. The CDR3 reads CSASAGVGSGKRFF. The CDR3 DNA follows: TGCAGTGCTAGTGCCGGGGTCGGCAGTGGTAAAAGGTTCTTC.

This clonotype was picked up a small number of times. This rearrangement joins TRBV15 to TRBJ2-5; no definite D call. The CDR3 is 14 amino acids. The V end was cut by 0 bases, the J end by 3 bases, with 8 bases between. CDR1 and CDR2 from the germline V gene are LNHNV and YYDKDF (reference sequence). DNA for the CDR3: TGTGCCACCAGCAGAGAAGGGCCAGAAGAGACCCAGTACTTC. Its protein product is CATSREGPEETQYF.

CDR3 nucleotides: TGTGCCAGCAGTGAAGAGGGAGAGACCCAGTACTTC. It codes for CASSEEGETQYF. The rearrangement links TRBV2 to TRBJ2-5; D remains ambiguous. From germline, CDR1 is SNHLY and CDR2 FYNNEI. V lost 1 base and J lost 4, with 4 bases in between. This CDR3 region has 12 residues. Based on the CDR3 plus reference TRBV2 and TRBJ2-5, the full variable domain is EPEVTQTPSHQVTQMGQEVILRCVPISNHLYFYWYRQILGQKVEFLVSFYNNEISEKSEIFDDQFSVERPDGSNFTLKIRSTKLEDSAMYFCASSEEGETQYFGPGTRLLVL.

V gene TRBV11-2 combines with J gene TRBJ1-4, with a possible D match to TRBD1 (5 bases). The CDR3 has 15 residues. Looked up from germline, CDR1 is SGHAT and CDR2 is FQNNGV. V gave up 1 base and J gave up 8 bases, with 14 bases separating them. CDR3 loop: CASSLGSGGGEKLFF. The CDR3 DNA is TGTGCCAGCAGCTTAGGATCCGGGGGTGGGGAAAAACTGTTTTTT.

This clonotype has at least ten counts. The gene calls are TRBV18 and TRBJ2-7, with TRBD2 matching over 9 bases. J gave up 2 bases and V 1 base, and 12 bases lay outside the gene matches. The CDR3 runs to 18 residues. The germline V gene has CDR1 KGHSH and CDR2 LQKENI. CDR3 protein: CASSPLPVAGAGPYEQYF. CDR3 DNA: TGTGCCAGCTCACCACTACCGGTAGCGGGAGCGGGCCCCTACGAGCAGTACTTC.